This is a list of T cell receptor beta chains from one sample in a study of CD8 T cells in acute hepatitis C reinfection. The table came from immunoSEQ multiplex PCR; TCRdb's copy has only in-frame clones and leaves some out. The sample holds some 1,000 clones, roughly 60% seen once. The specimen comprised HCV NS3-1073 tetramer-sorted CD8+ T cells from PBMCs, sampled during acute infection. These receptors came from a woman between 18 and 30 years old who spontaneously cleared hepatitis C infection. CDR3s include the opening cysteine and the closing phenylalanine or tryptophan. D genes are given only for firm matches. Rows may omit the clone size; those that give it use once, few, many or a size class.

J gene: TRBJ2-2; V gene: TRBV5-8; D gene: -; clone size: -; CDR3 protein: CASSQEPGAPNTGELFF; CDR3 DNA: TGTGCCAGCAGCCAAGAGCCAGGGGCGCCCAACACCGGGGAGCTGTTTTTT
J gene: TRBJ2-1; V gene: TRBV5-4; D gene: TRBD2; clone size: hyperexpanded; CDR3 protein: CASSLEGTSGSPDLNEQFF; CDR3 DNA: TGTGCCAGCAGCTTGGAAGGGACTAGCGGGAGCCCGGACCTCAATGAGCAGTTCTTC
J gene: TRBJ2-5; V gene: TRBV11-2; D gene: TRBD2; clone size: -; CDR3 protein: CASSSGLAGEVETQYF; CDR3 DNA: TGTGCCAGCAGCTCCGGACTAGCGGGAGAGGTGGAGACCCAGTACTTC
J gene: TRBJ1-2; V gene: TRBV6-1; D gene: TRBD1; clone size: -; CDR3 protein: CASSEGQGYGYTF; CDR3 DNA: TGTGCCAGCAGTGAGGGACAGGGGTATGGCTACACCTTC
J gene: TRBJ1-2; V gene: TRBV5-6; D gene: -; clone size: few; CDR3 protein: CASTLDSHYGYTF; CDR3 DNA: TGTGCCAGCACCCTAGACAGTCACTATGGCTACACCTTC
J gene: TRBJ1-6; V gene: TRBV6-9; D gene: TRBD1; clone size: once; CDR3 protein: CASSYTRGYNSPLHF; CDR3 DNA: TGTGCCAGCAGTTACACCAGGGGGTATAATTCACCCCTCCACTTT
J gene: TRBJ1-1; V gene: TRBV5-6; D gene: TRBD1; clone size: -; CDR3 protein: CASNRGSDTEAFF; CDR3 DNA: TGTGCCAGCAACAGGGGGTCAGACACTGAAGCTTTCTTT
J gene: TRBJ2-1; V gene: TRBV29-1; D gene: TRBD2; clone size: hyperexpanded; CDR3 protein: CSVVPGTSGSWYYNEQFF; CDR3 DNA: TGCAGCGTTGTACCCGGGACTAGCGGGAGTTGGTATTACAATGAGCAGTTCTTC
J gene: TRBJ1-5; V gene: TRBV4-1; D gene: -; clone size: -; CDR3 protein: CASSQGTGSNQPQHF; CDR3 DNA: TGCGCCAGCAGCCAAGGTACAGGTAGCAATCAGCCCCAGCATTTT
J gene: TRBJ2-7; V gene: TRBV13; D gene: TRBD2; clone size: -; CDR3 protein: CASSSPPGLAGTYEQYF; CDR3 DNA: TGTGCCAGCAGTTCTCCCCCGGGACTAGCGGGGACCTACGAGCAGTACTTC
J gene: TRBJ1-1; V gene: TRBV5-1; D gene: -; clone size: -; CDR3 protein: CASSLSPGQLNTEAFF; CDR3 DNA: TGCGCCAGCAGCCTATCTCCCGGACAACTGAACACTGAAGCTTTCTTT
J gene: TRBJ2-1; V gene: TRBV9; D gene: -; clone size: -; CDR3 protein: CASSGNNEQFF; CDR3 DNA: TGTGCCAGCAGCGGAAACAATGAGCAGTTCTTC
J gene: TRBJ1-1; V gene: TRBV7-7; D gene: -; clone size: few; CDR3 protein: CASSLVPLNTEAFF; CDR3 DNA: TGTGCCAGCAGCTTAGTCCCCCTCAACACTGAAGCTTTCTTT
J gene: TRBJ2-7; V gene: TRBV28; D gene: -; clone size: -; CDR3 protein: CASSGNNRENSYEQYF; CDR3 DNA: TGTGCCAGCAGTGGAAATAACAGGGAAAACTCCTACGAGCAGTACTTC
J gene: TRBJ2-7; V gene: TRBV28; D gene: TRBD2; clone size: -; CDR3 protein: CASSGAGGTYEQYF; CDR3 DNA: TGTGCCAGCAGCGGAGCGGGAGGAACCTACGAGCAGTACTTC
J gene: TRBJ2-1; V gene: TRBV27; D gene: TRBD1; clone size: -; CDR3 protein: CASRPVRQGGEQFF; CDR3 DNA: TGTGCCAGCAGGCCGGTTCGACAGGGCGGAGAGCAGTTCTTC
J gene: TRBJ2-2; V gene: TRBV15; D gene: -; clone size: -; CDR3 protein: CATSKDQNTGELFF; CDR3 DNA: TGTGCCACCAGCAAAGACCAGAACACCGGGGAGCTGTTTTTT
J gene: TRBJ2-1; V gene: TRBV10-1; D gene: TRBD2; clone size: -; CDR3 protein: CASSETTSGSNEQFF; CDR3 DNA: TGCGCCAGCAGTGAGACGACTAGCGGGTCCAATGAGCAGTTCTTC
J gene: TRBJ2-1; V gene: TRBV7-9; D gene: TRBD2; clone size: -; CDR3 protein: CASSESGSFGNEQFF; CDR3 DNA: TGTGCCAGCAGCGAGAGCGGGAGTTTTGGCAATGAGCAGTTCTTC
J gene: TRBJ1-2; V gene: TRBV6-5; D gene: -; clone size: large; CDR3 protein: CASRSGAYGYTF; CDR3 DNA: TGTGCCAGCAGGTCGGGGGCGTATGGCTACACCTTC
J gene: TRBJ2-7; V gene: TRBV4-2; D gene: TRBD2; clone size: -; CDR3 protein: CASSFPGRVGEQYF; CDR3 DNA: TGTGCCAGCAGCTTCCCCGGGAGGGTAGGCGAGCAGTACTTC
J gene: TRBJ2-6; V gene: TRBV28; D gene: -; clone size: -; CDR3 protein: CASSLGTLSGANVLTF; CDR3 DNA: TGTGCCAGCAGTTTAGGTACCCTTTCTGGGGCCAACGTCCTGACTTTC
J gene: TRBJ2-2; V gene: TRBV4-2; D gene: -; clone size: -; CDR3 protein: CASSQEPGTPNTGELFF; CDR3 DNA: TGTGCCAGCAGCCAGGAGCCCGGGACCCCGAACACCGGGGAGCTGTTTTTT
J gene: TRBJ1-2; V gene: TRBV28; D gene: -; clone size: -; CDR3 protein: CASSLAQGANYGYTF; CDR3 DNA: TGTGCCAGCAGTTTAGCACAGGGAGCTAACTATGGCTACACCTTC
J gene: TRBJ2-1; V gene: TRBV28; D gene: -; clone size: large; CDR3 protein: CASSFGRAENEQFF; CDR3 DNA: TGTGCCAGCAGTTTTGGCAGGGCAGAAAATGAGCAGTTCTTC
J gene: TRBJ2-7; V gene: TRBV29-1; D gene: TRBD1; clone size: -; CDR3 protein: CSVGTGTYEQYF; CDR3 DNA: TGCAGCGTGGGGACAGGCACCTACGAGCAGTACTTC
J gene: TRBJ2-5; V gene: TRBV28; D gene: -; clone size: -; CDR3 protein: CASSGSTGEETQYF; CDR3 DNA: TGTGCCAGCAGTGGCTCGACGGGGGAAGAGACCCAGTACTTC
J gene: TRBJ2-5; V gene: TRBV2; D gene: -; clone size: -; CDR3 protein: CASSGQRGQTQYF; CDR3 DNA: TGTGCCAGCAGTGGACAGAGAGGACAGACCCAGTACTTC
J gene: TRBJ2-1; V gene: TRBV2; D gene: -; clone size: -; CDR3 protein: CASNSGGPFSYNEQFF; CDR3 DNA: TGTGCCAGCAATTCTGGCGGGCCCTTCTCCTACAATGAGCAGTTCTTC
J gene: TRBJ2-2; V gene: TRBV2; D gene: -; clone size: -; CDR3 protein: CASSDNIGANTGELFF; CDR3 DNA: TGTGCCAGCAGTGATAATATAGGCGCGAACACCGGGGAGCTGTTTTTT
J gene: TRBJ2-1; V gene: TRBV29-1; D gene: TRBD1; clone size: -; CDR3 protein: CSVNERDRDNEQFF; CDR3 DNA: TGCAGCGTTAACGAGAGGGACAGGGACAATGAGCAGTTCTTC
J gene: TRBJ1-1; V gene: TRBV5-1; D gene: -; clone size: -; CDR3 protein: CASSLVSNTEAFF; CDR3 DNA: TGCGCCAGCAGCTTGGTATCGAACACTGAAGCTTTCTTT
J gene: TRBJ2-2; V gene: TRBV11-1; D gene: TRBD2; clone size: -; CDR3 protein: CASSPRLAGEAGELFF; CDR3 DNA: TGTGCCAGCAGCCCCCGACTAGCGGGAGAGGCCGGGGAGCTGTTTTTT
J gene: TRBJ2-1; V gene: TRBV5-7; D gene: TRBD2; clone size: -; CDR3 protein: CASSLEGTSGSPDLNEQFF; CDR3 DNA: TGTGCCAGCAGCTTGGAAGGGACTAGCGGGAGCCCGGACCTCAATGAGCAGTTCTTC
J gene: TRBJ1-2; V gene: TRBV29-1; D gene: -; clone size: -; CDR3 protein: CSVTPTQTGYVGYTF; CDR3 DNA: TGCAGCGTAACCCCGACACAGACAGGCTATGTTGGCTACACCTTC
J gene: TRBJ1-1; V gene: TRBV4-2; D gene: -; clone size: few; CDR3 protein: CASSQERGAEAFF; CDR3 DNA: TGTGCCAGCAGCCAAGAAAGGGGGGCTGAAGCTTTCTTT
J gene: TRBJ2-7; V gene: TRBV29-1; D gene: -; clone size: -; CDR3 protein: CSVLSLDGYEQYF; CDR3 DNA: TGCAGCGTTCTCTCCCTAGATGGATACGAGCAGTACTTC
J gene: TRBJ2-7; V gene: TRBV28; D gene: -; clone size: -; CDR3 protein: CASSLRQFSYEQYF; CDR3 DNA: TGTGCCAGCAGTTTAAGACAATTCTCCTACGAGCAGTACTTC
J gene: TRBJ2-7; V gene: TRBV7-2; D gene: TRBD2; clone size: -; CDR3 protein: CASSLARTSGEPYEQYF; CDR3 DNA: TGTGCCAGCAGCTTAGCGCGTACTAGCGGGGAACCCTACGAGCAGTACTTC
J gene: TRBJ2-2; V gene: TRBV4-2; D gene: -; clone size: -; CDR3 protein: CASSQAGERAGELFF; CDR3 DNA: TGTGCCAGCAGCCAAGCGGGGGAAAGGGCCGGGGAGCTGTTTTTT
J gene: TRBJ1-6; V gene: TRBV29-1; D gene: -; clone size: -; CDR3 protein: CSVEIAGQGSPLHF; CDR3 DNA: TGCAGCGTTGAAATAGCGGGGCAGGGTTCACCCCTCCACTTT
J gene: TRBJ2-1; V gene: TRBV7-2; D gene: TRBD2; clone size: -; CDR3 protein: CASSLAGGPHEQFF; CDR3 DNA: TGTGCCAGCAGCTTAGCGGGAGGGCCCCATGAGCAGTTCTTC
J gene: TRBJ2-5; V gene: TRBV14; D gene: -; clone size: -; CDR3 protein: CASSQDRFRVQETQYF; CDR3 DNA: TGTGCCAGCAGCCAAGATCGCTTTAGAGTTCAAGAGACCCAGTACTTC
J gene: TRBJ2-3; V gene: TRBV10-3; D gene: -; clone size: -; CDR3 protein: CAISVSRTDTQYF; CDR3 DNA: TGTGCCATCAGTGTATCTCGCACAGATACGCAGTATTTT
J gene: TRBJ2-7; V gene: TRBV4-1; D gene: TRBD1; clone size: -; CDR3 protein: CASSIRISGTGGIYEQYF; CDR3 DNA: TGCGCCAGCAGCATTAGAATCAGTGGGACAGGTGGGATCTACGAGCAGTACTTC
J gene: TRBJ2-1; V gene: TRBV5-1; D gene: -; clone size: -; CDR3 protein: CASSFGPPGNEQFF; CDR3 DNA: TGCGCCAGCAGCTTCGGCCCCCCGGGTAATGAGCAGTTCTTC
J gene: TRBJ2-1; V gene: TRBV18; D gene: TRBD2; clone size: -; CDR3 protein: CASSPTSGRNYEQFF; CDR3 DNA: TGTGCCAGCTCACCGACTAGCGGGAGGAACTATGAGCAGTTCTTC
J gene: TRBJ2-7; V gene: TRBV29-1; D gene: TRBD1; clone size: -; CDR3 protein: CSVEPGQGFEQYF; CDR3 DNA: TGCAGCGTTGAACCGGGACAGGGGTTCGAGCAGTACTTC
J gene: TRBJ1-5; V gene: TRBV9; D gene: -; clone size: once; CDR3 protein: CASSGRKSQSTGNQPQHF; CDR3 DNA: TGTGCCAGCAGCGGCCGGAAAAGTCAGAGCACGGGCAATCAGCCCCAGCATTTT
J gene: TRBJ2-7; V gene: TRBV27; D gene: -; clone size: once; CDR3 protein: CASSLGGGGPYEQYF; CDR3 DNA: TGTGCCAGCAGTTTAGGAGGGGGGGGACCCTACGAGCAGTACTTC
J gene: TRBJ2-1; V gene: TRBV27; D gene: TRBD2; clone size: -; CDR3 protein: CASSLATTSGAYNEQFF; CDR3 DNA: TGTGCCAGCAGCCTCGCAACCACTAGCGGAGCTTACAATGAGCAGTTCTTC
J gene: TRBJ1-4; V gene: TRBV5-8; D gene: TRBD1; clone size: few; CDR3 protein: CASRSGGNEKLFF; CDR3 DNA: TGTGCCAGCAGATCAGGGGGCAATGAAAAACTGTTTTTT
J gene: TRBJ2-7; V gene: TRBV28; D gene: -; clone size: once; CDR3 protein: CASSLVAEQYF; CDR3 DNA: TGTGCCAGCAGTTTAGTAGCGGAGCAGTACTTC
J gene: TRBJ1-1; V gene: TRBV10-2; D gene: -; clone size: few; CDR3 protein: CASRKGSAEAFF; CDR3 DNA: TGCGCCAGCAGGAAGGGTAGCGCTGAAGCTTTCTTT
J gene: TRBJ2-3; V gene: TRBV28; D gene: TRBD2; clone size: -; CDR3 protein: CASSFLSSGSPDTDTQYF; CDR3 DNA: TGTGCCAGCAGTTTCTTGTCTAGCGGAAGCCCTGACACAGATACGCAGTATTTT
J gene: TRBJ2-5; V gene: TRBV6-1; D gene: TRBD1; clone size: -; CDR3 protein: CASSEASGTGDPHRETQYF; CDR3 DNA: TGTGCCAGCAGTGAAGCTTCTGGGACAGGGGACCCACACCGGGAGACCCAGTACTTC
J gene: TRBJ1-1; V gene: TRBV29-1; D gene: -; clone size: -; CDR3 protein: CSVEGRGWNTEAFF; CDR3 DNA: TGCAGCGTTGAGGGAAGAGGGTGGAACACTGAAGCTTTCTTT
J gene: TRBJ1-4; V gene: TRBV4-2; D gene: TRBD1; clone size: hyperexpanded; CDR3 protein: CASSHPGQGWEKLFF; CDR3 DNA: TGTGCCAGCAGCCACCCCGGACAGGGGTGGGAAAAACTGTTTTTT
J gene: TRBJ2-7; V gene: TRBV5-5; D gene: -; clone size: -; CDR3 protein: CASSTQYEQYF; CDR3 DNA: TGTGCCAGCAGCACCCAATACGAGCAGTACTTC